This TCR beta chain is drawn from a study of blood T cell repertoires in COVID-19. This CDR3 has 14 amino acids. CDR1 and CDR2 from the germline V gene are SGHRS and YFSETQ. V gave up 0 bases and J gave up 4 bases, with 8 bases separating them. Methods used by the authors: Reference gene primer amplification gave estimated nucleated cell counts. Here immunoSEQ multiplex PCR was the method, and the copy in TCRdb shows in-frame clones only, minus some. V, J and clone size are those of that table, while D and trimming were read from the DNA. The table records about 190,000 clones, approximately 90% of them present only once.

The sequence was collected from a middle-aged woman who had recovered from COVID-19. The rearrangement uses TRBV5-1 and TRBJ1-5; D is ambiguous. Material for sequencing was peripheral blood. The CDR3 DNA is TGCGCCAGCAGCTTGGAGGGAGGGAATCAGCCCCAGCATTTT. As protein: CASSLEGGNQPQHF.